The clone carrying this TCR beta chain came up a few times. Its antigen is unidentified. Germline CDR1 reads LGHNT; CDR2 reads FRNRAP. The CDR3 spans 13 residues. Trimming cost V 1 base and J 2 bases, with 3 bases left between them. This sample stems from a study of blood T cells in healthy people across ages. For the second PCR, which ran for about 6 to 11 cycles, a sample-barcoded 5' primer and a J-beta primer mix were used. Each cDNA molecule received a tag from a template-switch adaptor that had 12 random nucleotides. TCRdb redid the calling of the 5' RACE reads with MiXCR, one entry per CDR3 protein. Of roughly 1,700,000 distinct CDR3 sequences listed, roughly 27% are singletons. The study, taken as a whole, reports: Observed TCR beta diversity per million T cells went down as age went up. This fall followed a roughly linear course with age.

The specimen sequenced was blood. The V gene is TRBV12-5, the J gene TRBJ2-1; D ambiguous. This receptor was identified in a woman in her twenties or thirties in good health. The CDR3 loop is CASGLEPYNEQFF. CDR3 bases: TGTGCTAGTGGTTTGGAGCCCTACAATGAGCAGTTCTTC.